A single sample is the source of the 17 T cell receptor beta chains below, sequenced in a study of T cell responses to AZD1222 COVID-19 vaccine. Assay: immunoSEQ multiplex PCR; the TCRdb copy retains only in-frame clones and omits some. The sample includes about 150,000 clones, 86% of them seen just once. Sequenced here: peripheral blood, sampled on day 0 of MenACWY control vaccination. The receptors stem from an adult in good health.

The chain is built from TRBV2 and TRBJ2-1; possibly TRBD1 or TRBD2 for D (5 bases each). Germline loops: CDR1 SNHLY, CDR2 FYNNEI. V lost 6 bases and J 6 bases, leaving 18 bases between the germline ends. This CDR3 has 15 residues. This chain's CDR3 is CASSPGTLPGNEQFF. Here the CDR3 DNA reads TGTGCCAGCAGCCCCGGGACCCTACCTGGCAATGAGCAGTTCTTC.

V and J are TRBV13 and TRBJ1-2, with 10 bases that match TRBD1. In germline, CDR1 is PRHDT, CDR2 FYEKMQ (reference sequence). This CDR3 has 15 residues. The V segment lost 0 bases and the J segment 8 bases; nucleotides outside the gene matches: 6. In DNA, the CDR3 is TGTGCCAGCAGCTTAGGCCGGGGGACAGGGGCCGGCTACACCTTC. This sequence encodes CASSLGRGTGAGYTF.

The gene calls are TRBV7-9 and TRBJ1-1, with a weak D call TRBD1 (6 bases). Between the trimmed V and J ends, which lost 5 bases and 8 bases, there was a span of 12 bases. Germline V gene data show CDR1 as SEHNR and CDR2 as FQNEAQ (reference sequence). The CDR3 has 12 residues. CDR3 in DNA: TGTGCCAGCAGCCCACGGACAGAAGAAGCTTTCTTT. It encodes CASSPRTEEAFF. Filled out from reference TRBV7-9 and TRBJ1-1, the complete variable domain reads DTGVSQNPRHKITKRGQNVTFRCDPISEHNRLYWYRQTLGQGPEFLTYFQNEAQLEKSRLLSDRFSAERPKGSFSTLEIQRTEQGDSAMYLCASSPRTEEAFFGQGTRLTVV.

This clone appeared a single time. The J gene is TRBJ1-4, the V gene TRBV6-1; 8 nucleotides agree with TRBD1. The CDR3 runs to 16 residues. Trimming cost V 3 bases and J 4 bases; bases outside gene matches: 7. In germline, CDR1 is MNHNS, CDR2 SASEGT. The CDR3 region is CASSDAHRGNNEKLFF. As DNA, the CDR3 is TGTGCCAGCAGTGACGCTCACAGGGGGAATAATGAAAAACTGTTTTTT.

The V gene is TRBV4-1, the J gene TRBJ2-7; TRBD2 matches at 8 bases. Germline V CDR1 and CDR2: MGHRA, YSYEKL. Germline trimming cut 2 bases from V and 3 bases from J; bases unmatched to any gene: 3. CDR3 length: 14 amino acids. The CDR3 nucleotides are TGCGCCAGCAGCCAATCGGGGGGGATCTACGAGCAGTACGTC. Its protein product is CASSQSGGIYEQYV.

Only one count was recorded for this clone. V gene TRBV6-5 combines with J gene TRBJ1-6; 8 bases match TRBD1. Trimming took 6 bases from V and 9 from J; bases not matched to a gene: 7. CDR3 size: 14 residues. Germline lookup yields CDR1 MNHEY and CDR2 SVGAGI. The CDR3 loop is CASRPDRGVSPLHF. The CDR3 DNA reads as TGTGCCAGCAGGCCCGACAGGGGAGTTTCACCCCTCCACTTT.

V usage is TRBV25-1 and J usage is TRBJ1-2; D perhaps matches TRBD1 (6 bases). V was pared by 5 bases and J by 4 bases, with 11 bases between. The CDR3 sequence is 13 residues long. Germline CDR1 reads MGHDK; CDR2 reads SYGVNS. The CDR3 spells CASSTGQTYGYTF. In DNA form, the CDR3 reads TGTGCCAGCAGTACGGGACAAACCTATGGCTACACCTTC.

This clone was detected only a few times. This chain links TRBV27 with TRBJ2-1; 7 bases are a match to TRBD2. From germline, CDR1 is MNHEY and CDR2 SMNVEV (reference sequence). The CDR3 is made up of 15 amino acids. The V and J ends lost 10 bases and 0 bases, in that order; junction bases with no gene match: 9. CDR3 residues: CATTGGASSYNEQFF. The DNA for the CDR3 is TGTGCCACCACGGGGGGAGCCTCCTCCTACAATGAGCAGTTCTTC.

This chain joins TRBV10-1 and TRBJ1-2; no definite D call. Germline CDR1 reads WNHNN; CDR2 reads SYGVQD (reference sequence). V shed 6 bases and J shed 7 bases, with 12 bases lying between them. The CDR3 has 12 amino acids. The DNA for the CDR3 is TGCGCCAGCAGCGAGGGAACTGGTGGCTACACCTTC. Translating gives CASSEGTGGYTF.

The CDR3 coding sequence is TGTGCCAGCAAACGTACAGGTCTGACTAACTATGGCTACACCTTC. Its translation is CASKRTGLTNYGYTF. This chain joins TRBV6-5 and TRBJ1-2, with D possibly matching TRBD1 (5 bases). Germline lookup yields CDR1 MNHEY and CDR2 SVGAGI. Trimming took 7 bases from V and 0 from J, leaving 15 bases between them. The CDR3 contains 15 residues.

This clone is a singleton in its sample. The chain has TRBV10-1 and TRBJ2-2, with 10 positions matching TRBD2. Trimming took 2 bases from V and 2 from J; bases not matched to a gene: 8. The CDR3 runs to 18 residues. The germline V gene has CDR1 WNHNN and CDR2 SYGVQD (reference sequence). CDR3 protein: CASSEKASGGNNTGELFF. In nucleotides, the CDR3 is TGCGCCAGCAGTGAGAAGGCTAGCGGGGGAAACAACACCGGGGAGCTGTTTTTT.

The CDR3 is CASSRPSGRSIGELFF. CDR3 nucleotides: TGTGCCAGCAGCCGACCTAGCGGGAGGTCGATCGGGGAGCTGTTTTTT. The chain is built from TRBV3-1 (or the pseudogene TRBV3-2) and TRBJ2-2, with 11 positions matching TRBD2. The CDR3 is 16 amino acids. From germline, CDR1 is LGHDT and CDR2 YNNKEL (reference sequence). The V and J ends lost 4 bases and 7 bases, in that order; junction bases with no gene match: 8.

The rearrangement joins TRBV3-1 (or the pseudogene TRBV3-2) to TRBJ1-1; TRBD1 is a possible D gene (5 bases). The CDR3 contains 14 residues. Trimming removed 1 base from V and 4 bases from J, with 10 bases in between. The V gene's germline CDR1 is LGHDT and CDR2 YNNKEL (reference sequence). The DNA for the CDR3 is TGTGCCAGCAGCCAAGTCCGGGGCGGCACTGAAGCTTTCTTT. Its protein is CASSQVRGGTEAFF.

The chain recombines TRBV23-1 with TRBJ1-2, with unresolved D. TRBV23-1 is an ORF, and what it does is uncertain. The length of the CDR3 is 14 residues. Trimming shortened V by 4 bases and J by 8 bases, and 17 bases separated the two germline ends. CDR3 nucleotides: TGCGCCAGCAGTCCCCTTCACGTCCCTTGGGGCTACACCTTC. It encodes CASSPLHVPWGYTF.

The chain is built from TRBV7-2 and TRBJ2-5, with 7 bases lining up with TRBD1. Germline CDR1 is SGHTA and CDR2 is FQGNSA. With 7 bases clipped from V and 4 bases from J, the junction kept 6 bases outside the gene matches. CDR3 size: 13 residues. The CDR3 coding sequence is TGTGCCAGCAAAAACAGGGGAACAGAGACCCAGTACTTC. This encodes CASKNRGTETQYF.

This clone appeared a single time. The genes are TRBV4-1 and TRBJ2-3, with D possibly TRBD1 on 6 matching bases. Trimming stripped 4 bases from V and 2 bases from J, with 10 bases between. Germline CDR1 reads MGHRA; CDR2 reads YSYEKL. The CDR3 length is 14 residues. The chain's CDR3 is CASSPGQYTDTQYF. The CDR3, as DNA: TGCGCCAGCAGCCCCGGACAGTACACAGATACGCAGTATTTT.

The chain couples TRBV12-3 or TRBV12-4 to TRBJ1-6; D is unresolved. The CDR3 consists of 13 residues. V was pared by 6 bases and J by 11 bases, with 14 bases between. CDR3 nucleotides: TGTGCCAGCAGCCTTGTCGGGTTACCACCCCTCCACTTT. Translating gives CASSLVGLPPLHF.